This T cell receptor (beta chain) was observed in a study of blood T cells in healthy people across ages. PCR was performed a second time for about 7 to 11 cycles using a sample-barcoded 5' primer and a J-beta primer mix. MiXCR was run by TCRdb on the 5' RACE reads, yielding one entry per CDR3 protein. The sample has about 900,000 distinct CDR3 sequences; about 62% are singletons. The V gene's germline CDR1 is DFQATT and CDR2 SNEGSKA (reference sequence). The CDR3 length is 16 residues. Germline trimming cut 5 bases from V and 0 bases from J; bases unmatched to any gene: 6. V and J are TRBV20-1 and TRBJ2-1, with 11 bases aligning to TRBD1. The sequencing input was blood. This TCR came from a man under 40 in good health. The CDR3 DNA reads as TGCAGTGCTGCCGGGACAGGGGGTAGCTCCTACAATGAGCAGTTCTTC. Amino acid sequence: CSAAGTGGSSYNEQFF.